The following is a TCR beta chain sequence with its context. Total RNA amounting to 500 ng was the source from which TCR beta cDNA was made with a constant-region primer. Sequencing libraries for TCR beta derived from three nested multiplex PCR rounds that used slightly modified ARM-PCR. TRBV1-TRBV30 forward and Cbeta reverse primers drove the first two roughly 10-cycle rounds. MiXCR, applied by TCRdb to the multiplex PCR reads, yields one record per CDR3 protein. Of 40,000 to 55,000 distinct CDR3 sequences listed, over 65% were seen once; the top ten hold roughly 25%. This sample was taken from a study of tumor-infiltrating lymphocytes in primary liver carcinoma. This CDR3 region has 15 residues. Per germline, CDR1 LGHNA and CDR2 YNFKEQ. V trimming: 2 bases; J trimming: 5 bases; junction bases outside the gene matches: 7. Co-extraction of RNA and DNA was performed on about 19-32 mg of unsorted bulk tissue. Chronic HBV infection was present in the patients, who were treatment-naive.

Sequencing used liver tumor tissue from sampling region 5. Subset of the sample: tumor region T5, tumor centre. The chain couples TRBV4-2 to TRBJ2-7; TRBD2 matches 9 bases. The receptor's source is a man in his forties or fifties with primary liver carcinoma and hepatitis B virus infection. In DNA, the CDR3 is TGTGCCAGCAGCCAAAAGGCTAGCGGGACAGACGAGCAGTACTTC. It yields the protein CASSQKASGTDEQYF.